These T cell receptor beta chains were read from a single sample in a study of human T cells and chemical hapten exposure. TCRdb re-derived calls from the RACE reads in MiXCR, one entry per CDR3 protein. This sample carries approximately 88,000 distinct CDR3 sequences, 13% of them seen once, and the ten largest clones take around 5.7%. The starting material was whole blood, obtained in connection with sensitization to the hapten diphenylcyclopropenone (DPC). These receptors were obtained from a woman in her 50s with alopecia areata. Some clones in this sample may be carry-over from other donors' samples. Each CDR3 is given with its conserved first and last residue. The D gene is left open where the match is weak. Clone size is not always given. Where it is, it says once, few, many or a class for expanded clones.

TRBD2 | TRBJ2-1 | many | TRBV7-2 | TGTGCCAGCAGCTTAGCCGGCGGGAGGACCTACAATGAGCAGTTCTTC | CASSLAGGRTYNEQFF
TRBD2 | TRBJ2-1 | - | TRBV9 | TGTGCCAGCAGCGCTCTAGCGGACAATGAGCAGTTCTTC | CASSALADNEQFF
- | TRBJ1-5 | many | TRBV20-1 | TGCAGTGCCACCGGACATAGCAATCAGCCCCAGCATTTT | CSATGHSNQPQHF
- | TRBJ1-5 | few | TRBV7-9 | TGTGCCAGCAGTCCCCAGGGAAGTGATCAGCCCCAGCATTTT | CASSPQGSDQPQHF
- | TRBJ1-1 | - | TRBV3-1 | TGTGCCAGCAGCCACGGTCGTGGGACTGAAGCTTTCTTT | CASSHGRGTEAFF
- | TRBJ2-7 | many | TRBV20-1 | TGCAGTGCTAGAATGGGGTTTGGCTCCTACGAGCAGTACTTC | CSARMGFGSYEQYF
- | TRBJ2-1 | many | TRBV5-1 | TGCGCCAGCAGCTCGACGACTACCGGAGGTGGTGAGCAGTTCTTC | CASSSTTTGGGEQFF
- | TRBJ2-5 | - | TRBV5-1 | TGCGCCAGCAGCTTGGGGACACTGGGGGAGGAAACCCAGTACTTC | CASSLGTLGEETQYF
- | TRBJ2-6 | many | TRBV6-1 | TGTGCCAGCAGTGAATCTGGGGCCAACGTCCTGACTTTC | CASSESGANVLTF
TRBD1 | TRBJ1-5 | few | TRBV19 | TGTGCCAGTAGTGTGATGAGGGACAGGGGCCTAGATCAGCCCCAGCATTTT | CASSVMRDRGLDQPQHF
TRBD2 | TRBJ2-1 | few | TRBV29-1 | TGCAGCGTCTGGCGGGAGGGCCTCAATGAGCAGTTCTTC | CSVWREGLNEQFF
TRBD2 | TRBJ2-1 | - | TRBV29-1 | TGCAGCGTTGATCCGGGACTAGCGGGAAGTGAGCAGTTCTTC | CSVDPGLAGSEQFF
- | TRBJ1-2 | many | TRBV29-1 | TGCAGCGTTGCCGGGGCGTCATATGGCTACACCTTC | CSVAGASYGYTF
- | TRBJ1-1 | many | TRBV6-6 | TGTGCCAGCAGTGTAGAAGGAGCTGAAGCTTTCTTT | CASSVEGAEAFF
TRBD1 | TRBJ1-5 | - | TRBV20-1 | TGCAGTGCTAGAGCCACTCCCGACAGGGAACAGCCCCAGCATTTT | CSARATPDREQPQHF
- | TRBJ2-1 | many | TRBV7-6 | TGTGCCAGCACCCCAGGAGGGATTCACAATGAGCAGTTCTTC | CASTPGGIHNEQFF
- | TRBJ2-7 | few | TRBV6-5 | TGTGCCAGCAGTCCGCCCGGCGGGCGGGGCGAGCAGTACTTC | CASSPPGGRGEQYF
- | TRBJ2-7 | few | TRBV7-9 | TGTGCCAGCAGCTTAACCAACAGCTACTACGAGCAGTACTTC | CASSLTNSYYEQYF
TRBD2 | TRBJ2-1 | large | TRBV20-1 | TGCAGTGCTGTAGGACTAGCGGGTCCGAATGAGCAGTTCTTC | CSAVGLAGPNEQFF
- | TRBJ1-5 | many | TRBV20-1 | TGCAGTGCTGGGGTAGGGGGGCAGGGCAATCAGCCCCAGCATTTT | CSAGVGGQGNQPQHF
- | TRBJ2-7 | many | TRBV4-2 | TGTGCCAGCAGCCAACAGAGGATCGACTCCTACGAGCAGTACTTC | CASSQQRIDSYEQYF
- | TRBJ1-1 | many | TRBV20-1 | TGCAGTGCTTTGGGGCCATTCGGCCACACTGAAGCTTTCTTT | CSALGPFGHTEAFF
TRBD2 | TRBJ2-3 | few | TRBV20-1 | TGCAGTGCTAGAGATCCCGGGACTAGCGGGAGGGCCACAGATACGCAGTATTTT | CSARDPGTSGRATDTQYF
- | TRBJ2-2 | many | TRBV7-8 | TGTGCCAGCAGCCCCCCCTCCGCCGGGGAGCTGTTTTTT | CASSPPSAGELFF
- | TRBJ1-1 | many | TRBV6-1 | TGTGCCAGCAGTCAATACGCGAACACTGAAGCTTTCTTT | CASSQYANTEAFF
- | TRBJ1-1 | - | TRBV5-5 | TGTGCCAGCAGCAAGGTGGACAGTCGCACTGAAGCTTTCTTT | CASSKVDSRTEAFF
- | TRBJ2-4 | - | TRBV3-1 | TGTGCCAGCAGCCAAGAGGTCAAGAAAAACATTCAGTACTTC | CASSQEVKKNIQYF
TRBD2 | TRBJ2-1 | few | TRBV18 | TGTGCCAGCTCACCGACTAGCGGGAGGTCGAATGAGCAGTTCTTC | CASSPTSGRSNEQFF
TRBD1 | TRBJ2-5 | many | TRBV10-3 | TGTGCCATCAGTGAGTCTAGGACAGGTGTTGATGAGACCCAGTACTTC | CAISESRTGVDETQYF
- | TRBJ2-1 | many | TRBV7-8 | TGTGCCAGCAGCTTTCGAACCCGCACCTTAGGCAATGAGCAGTTCTTC | CASSFRTRTLGNEQFF
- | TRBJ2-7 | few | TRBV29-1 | TGCAGCGTTGAAGACGGTATCTACGAGCAGTACTTC | CSVEDGIYEQYF
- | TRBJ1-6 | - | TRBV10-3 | TGTGCCATTAGGGACGGAAATAATTCACCCCTCCACTTT | CAIRDGNNSPLHF
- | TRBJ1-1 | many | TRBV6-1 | TGTGCCAGCAGGACCGATACCTCCGGATGGGCTTTCTTT | CASRTDTSGWAFF
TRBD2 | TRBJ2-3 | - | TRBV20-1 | TGCAGTGTTGGCGCGGGAGTGTTAGATACGCAGTATTTT | CSVGAGVLDTQYF
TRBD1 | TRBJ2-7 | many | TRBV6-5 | TGTGCCAGCAGGGGGACAGGCGGGAACTACGAGCAGTACTTC | CASRGTGGNYEQYF
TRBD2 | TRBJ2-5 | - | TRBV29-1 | TGCAGCGTCTACTTTCTAGCGGGATATGAGACCCAGTACTTC | CSVYFLAGYETQYF
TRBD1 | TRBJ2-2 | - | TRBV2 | TGTGCCAGCAGTCTTCGGACAGGAGAAAGCACCGGGGAGCTGTTTTTT | CASSLRTGESTGELFF
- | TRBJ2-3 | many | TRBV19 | TGTGCCAGTAGTGCTTGGCGACCGACACACACAGATACGCAGTATTTT | CASSAWRPTHTDTQYF
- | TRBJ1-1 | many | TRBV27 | TGTGCCAGCAGTTTATACGGTCTCGGCTGGGCGGGGGACACTGAAGCTTTCTTT | CASSLYGLGWAGDTEAFF
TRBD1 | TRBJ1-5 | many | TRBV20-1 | TGCAGTGCCGCCACCCCCCTAGGGGGCTTCACTCAGCCCCAGCATTTT | CSAATPLGGFTQPQHF
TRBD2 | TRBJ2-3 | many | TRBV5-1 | TGCGCCAGCGGGCTAGCGGGAAACCGGGGCACAGATACGCAGTATTTT | CASGLAGNRGTDTQYF
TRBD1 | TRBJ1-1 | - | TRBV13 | TGTGCCAGCAGCCCCCCCGGACAGGGGGCGGACACTGAAGCTTTCTTT | CASSPPGQGADTEAFF
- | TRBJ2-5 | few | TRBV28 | TGTGCCAGCAGTAGCCAGAGGTACCAAGAGACCCAGTACTTC | CASSSQRYQETQYF
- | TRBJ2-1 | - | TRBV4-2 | TGTGCCAGCAGGACAGTGGTCGGAGCCTACAATGAGCAGTTCTTC | CASRTVVGAYNEQFF
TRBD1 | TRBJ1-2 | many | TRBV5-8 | TGTGCCAGCAGCCCACAAGACAGGGACTCTAACTATGGCTACACCTTC | CASSPQDRDSNYGYTF
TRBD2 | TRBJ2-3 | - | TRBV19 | TGTGCCAGTAGAGGGACTAGCGGGAGTCTTGGGGGCACAGATACGCAGTATTTT | CASRGTSGSLGGTDTQYF
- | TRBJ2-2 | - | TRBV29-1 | TGCAGCGTTGCCGCACTGAACACCGGGGAGCTGTTTTTT | CSVAALNTGELFF
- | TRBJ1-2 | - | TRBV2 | TGTGCCAGCAGAGTCACCCTGAACTCTGGCTACACCTTC | CASRVTLNSGYTF
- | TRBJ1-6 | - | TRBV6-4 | TGTGCCAGCAGTTTGACGGCCTATAATTCACCCCTCCACTTT | CASSLTAYNSPLHF
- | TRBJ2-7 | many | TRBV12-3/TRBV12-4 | TGTGCCAGCAGTTTTCGGGGGTTCTACGAGCAGTACTTC | CASSFRGFYEQYF
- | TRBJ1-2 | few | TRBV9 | TGTGCCAGCAGCGTAGAGACCGCCTATGGCTACACCTTC | CASSVETAYGYTF
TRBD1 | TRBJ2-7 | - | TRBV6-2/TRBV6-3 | TGTGCCAGCAGTTCGCCAACAGGGGGCATCTCCTACGAGCAGTACTTC | CASSSPTGGISYEQYF
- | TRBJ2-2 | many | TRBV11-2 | TGTGCCAGCAGCTTAGGACCTGGACAGATAAACACCGGGGAGCTGTTTTTT | CASSLGPGQINTGELFF
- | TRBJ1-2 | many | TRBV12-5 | TGTGCTAGTGGTTTGGGGGGCCCTCAGGACGGCTACACCTTC | CASGLGGPQDGYTF
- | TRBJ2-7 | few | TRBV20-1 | TGCAGTGCTAATAAACCTACGAGGTCCGAGCAGTACTTC | CSANKPTRSEQYF
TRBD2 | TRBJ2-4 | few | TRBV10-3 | TGTGCCATCAGTGAGCAGAAGACTAGCGGGAGGGCTGTCAAAAACATTCAGTACTTC | CAISEQKTSGRAVKNIQYF
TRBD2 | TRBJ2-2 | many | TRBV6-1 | TGTGCCAGCAGACGACTAGCGGGAGACACCGGGGAGCTGTTTTTT | CASRRLAGDTGELFF